The 21 T cell receptor beta chains listed next were all sequenced from one sample in a study of blood T cell repertoires in COVID-19. Sequenced by immunoSEQ multiplex PCR; TCRdb stores in-frame clones only, minus some. The table records roughly 300,000 clones, about 89% of them present only once. The sample consisted of peripheral blood. Receptors were obtained from a woman aged 50 to 60 who had recovered from COVID-19.

The V and J genes are TRBV28 and TRBJ1-3, with D possibly being TRBD1 (6 bases). This CDR3 has 15 residues. Per the germline V gene, CDR1 is MDHEN and CDR2 is SYDVKM. V was trimmed by 3 bases and J by 4 bases, leaving 13 bases between them. The CDR3 DNA reads TGTGCCAGCAGTTTCCCAGGACAGTCAGGAAACACCATATATTTT. Its translation is CASSFPGQSGNTIYF.

This clone has just a few counts. The chain is built from TRBV7-2 and TRBJ2-7, with 11 bases that match TRBD2. V lost 2 bases to trimming and J lost 5 bases; unmatched junction nucleotides: 8. Germline V gene sequence: CDR1 SGHTA, CDR2 FQGNSA. This CDR3 region has 16 residues. The CDR3 sequence: CASSLSRTSGSNEQYF. The CDR3 region has the DNA TGTGCCAGCAGCTTATCCCGAACTAGCGGGAGTAACGAGCAGTACTTC.

About this clone itself: At one end, the junction sequence differs from germline, possibly due to a read error. The chain recombines TRBV7-7 with TRBJ2-1; the match to TRBD2 covers 9 bases. Per germline, CDR1 SSHAT and CDR2 FNYEAQ (reference sequence). This CDR3 comprises 16 residues. CDR3 protein: CASSLSSGATYNEQFF. DNA for the CDR3: TGTGCTAGCAGCTTATCTAGCGGGGCGACCTACAATGAGCAGTTCTTC.

The J gene is TRBJ2-1, the V gene TRBV6-5; D perhaps matches TRBD2 (6 bases). V was pared by 0 bases and J by 3 bases, with 9 bases between. This CDR3 has 15 amino acids. Germline V gene lookup returns CDR1 MNHEY and CDR2 SVGAGI. As DNA, the CDR3 is TGTGCCAGCAGTTACTCGGCGGGACTCTACAATGAGCAGTTCTTC. Its translation is CASSYSAGLYNEQFF.

The rearrangement joins TRBV25-1 to TRBJ1-2, with TRBD1 as a possible D gene (6 bases). Germline V gene data show CDR1 as MGHDK and CDR2 as SYGVNS. Trimming stripped 6 bases from V and 5 bases from J, with 10 bases between. This CDR3 spans 12 amino acids. CDR3 bases: TGTGCCAGCAGGACAGGCGGATATGGCTACACCTTC. This translates into CASRTGGYGYTF.

V usage is TRBV6-6 and J usage is TRBJ2-3; D not resolved. The V end was cut by 7 bases, the J end by 5 bases, with 7 bases between. The CDR3 totals 11 residues. The germline V gene encodes CDR1 MNHNY and CDR2 SVGAGI (reference sequence). CDR3 sequence (DNA): TGTGCCAGCACGGGTGAAGATACGCAGTATTTT. Translating it yields CASTGEDTQYF.

The chain employs TRBV29-1 and TRBJ1-1; 7 positions match TRBD1. The V gene's germline CDR1 is SQVTM and CDR2 ANQGSEA. With V trimmed by 6 bases and J by 2 bases, 6 bases remained unmatched. The CDR3 contains 13 residues. This chain's CDR3 is CSVRGQANTEAFF. The CDR3 nucleotides read TGCAGCGTAAGAGGACAGGCTAACACTGAAGCTTTCTTT.

This clone showed up just once. The chain recombines TRBV3-1 (or the pseudogene TRBV3-2) with TRBJ1-1, with D possibly TRBD1 on 5 matching bases. The CDR3 is 14 residues long. Germline V gene data show CDR1 as LGHDT and CDR2 as YNNKEL (reference sequence). The V and J ends lost 1 base and 1 base respectively, with 7 bases between them. The CDR3 bases are TGTGCCAGCAGCCAAGGGGGCGCGAACACTGAAGCTTTCTTT. Its protein is CASSQGGANTEAFF.

On this clone itself: One end of the junction varies from germline; a read error may be responsible. This chain connects TRBV7-7 to TRBJ2-1, with a tentative D call TRBD1 (5 bases). CDR3 length: 13 amino acids. Looked up from germline, CDR1 is SSHAT and CDR2 is FNYEAQ (reference sequence). The CDR3 sequence is CASSLAQGNEQFF. As DNA, the CDR3 is TGTGCTAGCAGCTTAGCTCAGGGTAATGAGCAGTTCTTC.

The genes are TRBV15 and TRBJ2-1, with D maybe TRBD2 (5 bases). There are 13 residues in the CDR3. With 3 bases removed from V and 8 bases from J, the gap between germline ends came to 11 bases. Germline loops: CDR1 LNHNV, CDR2 YYDKDF (reference sequence). The CDR3: CATSRGESDEQFF. The CDR3 coding sequence is TGTGCCACCAGCAGGGGAGAGAGTGATGAGCAGTTCTTC.

V gene TRBV28 combines with J gene TRBJ1-1; 10 bases fit TRBD1. The V gene's germline CDR1 is MDHEN and CDR2 SYDVKM. This CDR3 comprises 15 residues. V lost 4 bases, J lost 7 bases, and 9 bases stayed unmatched. The CDR3 DNA reads as TGTGCCAGCAGTTCAACGGACAGGGGGTATAGTGAAGCTTTCTTT. This codes for CASSSTDRGYSEAFF.

The V call is TRBV12-3 or TRBV12-4, the J call TRBJ2-2, with D tentatively TRBD1 (6 bases). This CDR3 has 12 amino acids. Trimming pared 11 bases from V and 6 bases from J, leaving 13 bases between. CDR3 loop: CAGTQGPGELFF. As DNA, the CDR3 is TGTGCCGGGACACAGGGCCCCGGGGAGCTGTTTTTT.

The J gene is TRBJ2-1, the V gene TRBV2; 10 nucleotides match TRBD2. CDR1 is SNHLY and CDR2 is FYNNEI in the germline V gene. The CDR3 runs to 16 residues. V lost 8 bases, J lost 4 bases, and 11 bases stayed unmatched. This CDR3 is CASRGSGGAFYNEQFF. CDR3 DNA: TGTGCCAGCCGGGGGAGCGGGGGGGCCTTTTACAATGAGCAGTTCTTC.

The gene calls are TRBV10-3 and TRBJ1-2; D gene uncertain. The CDR3 length is 12 residues. From germline, CDR1 is ENHRY and CDR2 SYGVKD. Trimming stripped 5 bases from V and 2 bases from J, with 6 bases between. CDR3 residues: CAISPQNYGYTF. The CDR3 DNA sequence: TGTGCCATCAGTCCACAAAACTATGGCTACACCTTC.

CDR3 bases: TGTGCCAGCAGCCCGCCGGGGGGAAGGAACACTGAAGCTTTCTTT. Translating gives CASSPPGGRNTEAFF. V usage is TRBV5-4 and J usage is TRBJ1-1; a possible D gene is TRBD1 (5 bases). V was clipped by 4 bases and J by 1 base, with 14 bases between them. Germline CDR1 reads SGHNT; CDR2 reads YYREEE (reference sequence). CDR3 size: 15 residues.

V usage is TRBV7-2 and J usage is TRBJ1-2, with a weak D call TRBD1 (5 bases). Trimming shortened V by 6 bases and J by 2 bases, and 13 bases separated the two germline ends. Germline V lookup: CDR1 SGHTA, CDR2 FQGNSA. There are 14 residues in the CDR3. This chain's CDR3 is CASSPIGGNYGYTF. CDR3 bases: TGTGCCAGCAGTCCTATTGGGGGGAACTATGGCTACACCTTC. Together with reference TRBV7-2 and TRBJ1-2, the CDR3 gives the full variable domain: GAGVSQSPSNKVTEKGKDVELRCDPISGHTALYWYRQSLGQGLEFLIYFQGNSAPDKSGLPSDRFSAERTGGSVSTLTIQRTQQEDSAVYLCASSPIGGNYGYTFGSGTRLTVV.

The chain employs TRBV7-2 and TRBJ1-2; weak D call: TRBD1 (5 bases). Germline V CDR1 and CDR2: SGHTA, FQGNSA. CDR3 size: 13 residues. V lost 7 bases and J lost 7, with 16 bases in between. The CDR3 reads CASTPSYGGGYTF. The CDR3 nucleotides read TGTGCCAGCACTCCATCGTACGGGGGTGGCTACACCTTC.

The rearrangement links TRBV28 to TRBJ1-2; 7 nucleotides agree with TRBD1. The CDR3 sequence is 13 residues long. Looked up from germline, CDR1 is MDHEN and CDR2 is SYDVKM. V lost 2 bases to trimming and J lost 7 bases; unmatched junction nucleotides: 4. The chain's CDR3 is CASSLRDSSGYTF. In DNA, the CDR3 is TGTGCCAGCAGTTTAAGGGACAGCTCTGGCTACACCTTC.

This clone was seen only once. The J gene is TRBJ2-1, the V gene TRBV7-9, with D possibly being TRBD2 (5 bases). Germline V gene sequence: CDR1 SEHNR, CDR2 FQNEAQ (reference sequence). This CDR3 spans 16 amino acids. The V and J ends lost 5 bases and 5 bases respectively, with 19 bases between them. This chain's CDR3 is CASSPGREKYNNEQFF. CDR3 bases: TGTGCCAGCAGCCCCGGTCGGGAAAAATACAACAATGAGCAGTTCTTC.

V gene TRBV28 combines with J gene TRBJ1-5, with TRBD1 matching 7 bases. In germline, CDR1 is MDHEN, CDR2 SYDVKM. V lost 6 bases and J lost 3; bases outside the gene matches: 2. The CDR3 runs to 13 residues. The CDR3 is CASRTGDNQPQHF. CDR3 in DNA: TGTGCCAGCAGAACAGGGGACAATCAGCCCCAGCATTTT.

The chain joins TRBV28 to TRBJ2-7, with D possibly matching TRBD2 (7 bases). The CDR3 consists of 16 residues. The V gene lost 3 bases and the J gene lost 1 base, with 16 bases spanning the gap. In germline, CDR1 is MDHEN, CDR2 SYDVKM. The CDR3 coding sequence is TGTGCCAGCAGTTTTTTGCGGGGGCCTTTATCCTACGAGCAGTACTTC. It is translated as CASSFLRGPLSYEQYF.